These 7 T cell receptor beta chains share one sample of origin, sequenced in a study of shared clonotypes between healthy human individuals. Sequencing was performed with immunoSEQ multiplex PCR; in TCRdb, only in-frame clones are kept and a portion is missing. The sample has about 1.5 million clones; 95% to 99% are singletons. The specimen was naive CD4+ T cells sorted from blood. Indicated subset: CD45RA+ positively selected. The source is a man younger than 40 in good health.

The J gene is TRBJ2-7, the V gene TRBV5-1, with a possible D match to TRBD2 (6 bases). CDR1 is SGHRS and CDR2 is YFSETQ in the germline V gene. This CDR3 has 17 amino acids. V was shortened by 1 base and J by 0 bases, with 17 bases between the two germline ends. The chain's CDR3 is CASSLRFGGPLSYEQYF. In nucleotides, the CDR3 is TGCGCCAGCAGCTTGCGTTTCGGGGGTCCCCTCTCCTACGAGCAGTACTTC.

The chain links TRBV5-1 to TRBJ2-7; D ambiguous. Germline loops: CDR1 SGHRS, CDR2 YFSETQ. V lost 1 base to trimming and J lost 5 bases, with 10 bases between them. The CDR3 runs 13 residues. The CDR3 bases are TGCGCCAGCAGCTTGCCTTCAGTCGACGAGCAGTACTTC. Translation gives CASSLPSVDEQYF.

The rearrangement uses TRBV5-1 and TRBJ2-7; perhaps TRBD2 as D (7 bases). The germline V and J ends were trimmed by 0 bases and 3 bases, with 22 bases remaining between them. Germline CDR1 is SGHRS and CDR2 is YFSETQ. This CDR3 has 18 residues. The chain's CDR3 is CASSLGAGASALYYEQYF. DNA for the CDR3: TGCGCCAGCAGCTTGGGGGCGGGGGCTAGTGCCCTATACTACGAGCAGTACTTC.

Concerning this clone: Relative to the germline gene, one junction end is altered; a read error may explain this. CDR3 nucleotides: TGCGCCAGCAGCTCAATCCCCGGGAGGGGTCGTCGCTTC. It translates to CASSSIPGRGRRF. This chain joins TRBV5-1 and TRBJ2-7, with 8 bases fitting TRBD2. Germline lookup yields CDR1 SGHRS and CDR2 YFSETQ. The CDR3 has 13 residues.

The chain recombines TRBV11-2 with TRBJ2-5, with 7 bases fitting TRBD2. The CDR3 runs 15 residues. Germline V gives CDR1 SGHAT, CDR2 FQNNGV. The V and J ends lost 5 bases and 7 bases, in that order; junction bases with no gene match: 13. The CDR3 nucleotides read TGTGCCAGCAGCATGACTACGGGCGGGAGTGGGACCCAGTACTTC. This encodes CASSMTTGGSGTQYF.

A remark on this clone: The same CDR3 can be traced to other DNA sequences in this sample. This rearrangement joins TRBV11-3 to TRBJ2-3, with D uncertain. Trimming stripped 1 base from V and 4 bases from J, with 6 bases between. This CDR3 contains 13 residues. CDR1 SGHNT and CDR2 YENEEA come from the germline V gene. The CDR3 DNA reads as TGTGCCAGCAGCTTAGTTGAAGCAGATACGCAGTATTTT. Translated, it gives CASSLVEADTQYF.

Turning to this clone: This same CDR3 is encoded by further DNA sequences in the sample. The chain employs TRBV2 and TRBJ2-5; D call uncertain. Trimming removed 8 bases at V and 0 bases at J, with 4 bases between. CDR1 is SNHLY and CDR2 is FYNNEI in the germline V gene. The CDR3 runs to 11 residues. The CDR3 loop is CASAYQETQYF. The CDR3 region has the DNA TGTGCCAGCGCATACCAAGAGACCCAGTACTTC.